A selection of T cell receptor beta chains follows, all from one sample in a study of cytotoxic CD8 clonotypes in ibrutinib-treated CLL. The data were produced by immunoSEQ multiplex PCR, yet TCRdb's version contains in-frame clones alone and is incomplete. The table has about 29,000 clones, more than 75% seen once. Specimen: PBMCs, collected after 36 months of ibrutinib treatment. The receptors were gathered from a human donor with chronic lymphocytic leukemia. CDR3s include the opening cysteine and the closing phenylalanine or tryptophan. The D gene is left open where the match is weak. Rows may omit the clone size; those that give it use once, few, many or a size class.

NA	TRBV11-1	NA	TRBJ2-1	TGTGCCAGCAGCTTAGGCGGGGCGGGATACAATGAGCAGTTCTTC	CASSLGGAGYNEQFF
NA	TRBV2	NA	TRBJ1-2	TGTGCCAGCAGTGAACAGGGTAACTATGGCTACACCTTC	CASSEQGNYGYTF
TRBD2	TRBV27	NA	TRBJ2-7	TGTGCCAGCAGAGGGCTAGCGGTTCCCTACGAGCAGTACTTC	CASRGLAVPYEQYF
NA	TRBV11-1	NA	TRBJ2-7	TGTGCCAGCAGCCTACAAACAAACGAGCAGTACTTC	CASSLQTNEQYF
TRBD1	TRBV10-3	NA	TRBJ1-2	TGTGCCATCAGTGAATTCAGGGACAGCCGCCTTTATGGCTACACCTTC	CAISEFRDSRLYGYTF
NA	TRBV27	NA	TRBJ2-5	TGTGCCAGCAGTTACAAGGGGCAAGAGACCCAGTACTTC	CASSYKGQETQYF
NA	TRBV4-1	few	TRBJ1-1	TGCGCCAGCAGCCAAACAGGGATGGGAACTGAAGCTTTCTTT	CASSQTGMGTEAFF
NA	TRBV5-6	once	TRBJ1-5	TGTGCCAGCAGCCTCCTCCTTAGCAATCAGCCCCAGCATTTT	CASSLLLSNQPQHF
NA	TRBV18	NA	TRBJ1-5	TGTGCCAGCTCACCAGGGGGGGGCAATCAGCCCCAGCATTTT	CASSPGGGNQPQHF
TRBD1	TRBV7-6	NA	TRBJ2-7	TGTGCCAGCAGCAGCCGGGACAGGGTCGAGCAGTACTTC	CASSSRDRVEQYF
TRBD2	TRBV4-1	NA	TRBJ2-5	TGCGCCAGCAGTTCAAGAGGACTAGCGGGGAACCAAGAGACCCAGTACTTC	CASSSRGLAGNQETQYF
NA	TRBV14	NA	TRBJ1-1	TGTGCCAGCAGCCAAGATACAGGGATAAATTCCTTTTACACTGAAGCTTTCTTT	CASSQDTGINSFYTEAFF
NA	TRBV6-1	few	TRBJ1-4	TGTGCCAGCAGTCCACGGGACTTTGGTGAAAAACTGTTTTTT	CASSPRDFGEKLFF
TRBD2	TRBV2	NA	TRBJ2-7	TGTGCCAGCAGAAGCAGCGGGGGGCGAAGTTGGTCCTACGAGCAGTACTTC	CASRSSGGRSWSYEQYF
TRBD1	TRBV7-9	NA	TRBJ1-6	TGTGCCAGCAGCCTGGACAGGGGATATAATTCACCCCTCCACTTT	CASSLDRGYNSPLHF
NA	TRBV5-8	NA	TRBJ1-4	TGTGCCAGCAGCTTGGGGGGACAACCTAATGAAAAACTGTTTTTT	CASSLGGQPNEKLFF
TRBD1	TRBV19	NA	TRBJ1-4	TGTGCCAGTAGGATCACAGGGGGCAAATCGAATGAAAAACTGTTTTTT	CASRITGGKSNEKLFF
TRBD1	TRBV6-5	few	TRBJ1-1	TGTGCCAGCCAGGGACAGGCGTTCATGAACACTGAAGCTTTCTTT	CASQGQAFMNTEAFF
NA	TRBV7-9	few	TRBJ1-2	TGTGCCAGCAGCTTAGTTGCGGAGGGCTACACCTTC	CASSLVAEGYTF
NA	TRBV11-2	once	TRBJ1-1	TGTGCCAGCAGCGCACAACACGGAAACACTGAAGCTTTCTTT	CASSAQHGNTEAFF
TRBD1	TRBV7-6	few	TRBJ2-7	TGTGCCAGCAGCTTAGGGGACAGGGGAACCTACGAGCAGTACTTC	CASSLGDRGTYEQYF
NA	TRBV6-1	NA	TRBJ1-2	TGTGCCAGCAGTGAAGACAGGCTCTATGGCTACACCTTC	CASSEDRLYGYTF
TRBD1	TRBV5-1	NA	TRBJ1-2	TGCGCCAGCAGCTTGGCGGGACAGGGAACCTCTAACTATGGCTACACCTTC	CASSLAGQGTSNYGYTF
NA	TRBV5-4	NA	TRBJ2-7	TGTGCCAGCAGCGGACGGCACTCCTACGAGCAGTACTTC	CASSGRHSYEQYF
NA	TRBV4-1	few	TRBJ1-1	TGCGCCAGCAGCCGGGGTTTCACTGAAGCTTTCTTT	CASSRGFTEAFF
NA	TRBV9	NA	TRBJ1-3	TGTGCCAGCAGCACCTGGGGGGTGGGGACCGCTGGAAACACCATATATTTT	CASSTWGVGTAGNTIYF
NA	TRBV4-1	few	TRBJ2-7	TGCGCCAGCAGCCCAGAACCGACAGACCCCTACGAGCAGTACTTC	CASSPEPTDPYEQYF
TRBD1	TRBV5-4	NA	TRBJ2-3	TGTGCCAGCAGCCCCGGGCCGGGACAGGGTCTCCCGTTCACAGATACGCAGTATTTT	CASSPGPGQGLPFTDTQYF
NA	TRBV4-1	few	TRBJ2-7	TGCGCCAGCAGCCAAGTGGGGGGGCCAGGCGAGCAGTACTTC	CASSQVGGPGEQYF
NA	TRBV11-2	NA	TRBJ2-7	TGTGCCAGCAGCTCCCTTCGGGACCTGCGCGGTGGCTCCTACGAGCAGTACTTC	CASSSLRDLRGGSYEQYF
NA	TRBV10-3	once	TRBJ2-1	TGTGCCGCCGGGGAAGGGTCCGACAATGAGCAGTTCTTC	CAAGEGSDNEQFF
NA	TRBV5-1	NA	TRBJ2-2	TGCGCCAGCAGCTTGTATCAGGCGAACACCGGGGAGCTGTTTTTT	CASSLYQANTGELFF
TRBD1	TRBV7-9	NA	TRBJ1-3	TGTGCCAGCAGCTTAACAGGGGGAAGGGGAAACACCATATATTTT	CASSLTGGRGNTIYF
TRBD1	TRBV5-6	NA	TRBJ1-1	TGTGCCAGCAGCCTCTTGGGTGTGGCAGGGGGAATGAACACTGAAGCTTTCTTT	CASSLLGVAGGMNTEAFF
NA	TRBV4-2	NA	TRBJ1-2	TGTGCCAGCAGCCAGGGGTGGAGGGGCGGAGATGGCTACACCTTC	CASSQGWRGGDGYTF
TRBD2	TRBV5-6	once	TRBJ2-5	TGTGCCAGCAGCGAACGAGGGCGGGGGGTCCAAGAGACCCAGTACTTC	CASSERGRGVQETQYF
NA	TRBV5-1	few	TRBJ2-2	TGCGCCAGCAGTTCGGGAGATCCCGGGGAGCTGTTTTTT	CASSSGDPGELFF
TRBD1	TRBV28	NA	TRBJ1-2	TGTGCCAGCAGTCCGGCTACAGGGGGTGGCTACACCTTC	CASSPATGGGYTF
NA	TRBV9	NA	TRBJ2-5	TGTGCCAGCAGCGTAGACAAGGGTTCGGGAGAGACCCAGTACTTC	CASSVDKGSGETQYF